The clone carrying this T cell receptor (delta chain) was seen repeatedly, ten times or more. Antigen unknown. A far larger clone differs by one base, so this is likely a read error. Other DNA sequences in this sample translate to the same CDR3. TCRdb processed the multiplex PCR reads again with the CATT caller. This table holds 45,000 to 70,000 delta-chain clones, roughly 1.8% found once. These data come from a study of γδ T cells in repeated Plasmodium falciparum infection. Vgamma9/Vdelta2+ and Vdelta2-negative gammadelta T cells were flow-sorted from PBMC for bulk sequencing. Study outcomes and limitations: Malian donors came from one small rural village, predominantly one ethnic group. In Vdelta2-negative, largely Vdelta1+, gammadelta repertoires, repeated controlled infections appeared to drive clonal selection waves.

Trimming cost V 3 bases and J 0 bases; bases outside gene matches: 34. The V gene's germline CDR1 is TSWWSYY and CDR2 QGS. The CDR3 is 25 amino acids. This TCR came from a pool of human donors (malaria-infected and uninfected, not separated). Sample: gamma-delta T cells from blood. The genes are TRDV1 and TRDJ1; TRDD3 agrees at 7 bases. As DNA, the CDR3 is TGTGCTCTTGGGGATGGCCTTCACAAATTTGGGGGACCCCCCGTACCATTCTTGTACACCGATAAACTCATCTTT. Its translation: CALGDGLHKFGGPPVPFLYTDKLIF.